Listed below are T cell receptor beta chains from one sample, sequenced in a study of memory CD4+ T cells and cytomegalovirus serostatus. Generated by immunoSEQ multiplex PCR, the TCRdb table keeps only in-frame clones and is missing some. The data show around 76,000 clones, 75% to 85% seen once. Sequencing used memory CD4+ T cells from blood. These receptors were taken from an adult in good health and CMV-seropositive. CDR3s include the opening cysteine and the closing phenylalanine or tryptophan. The D gene is left open where the match is weak. Some rows have no size entry. The others give once, few or many, or a class for an expanded clone.

v_call,j_call,clone_size,d_call,cdr3_nt,cdr3_aa
TRBV2,TRBJ2-1,-,-,TGTGCCAGCAGTGAGGGAACAGGATACAATGAGCAGTTCTTC,CASSEGTGYNEQFF
TRBV28,TRBJ1-2,-,-,TGTGCCAGCAGGGACCCGGGCAGACTAGCATTTAACTATGGCTACACCTTC,CASRDPGRLAFNYGYTF
TRBV5-5,TRBJ1-4,-,-,TGTGCCAGCAGCCAAATGGGGTTGATCCAGGTGAATGAAAAACTGTTTTTT,CASSQMGLIQVNEKLFF
TRBV7-9,TRBJ1-2,few,-,TGTGCCAGCGACCGGATACGGGGCGGCCATGGCTACACCTTC,CASDRIRGGHGYTF
TRBV11-3,TRBJ1-3,-,-,TGTGCCAGCAGCTTAGGTGGATCTGGAAACACCATATATTTT,CASSLGGSGNTIYF
TRBV18,TRBJ2-7,-,-,TGTGCCAGCTCACCACTTGTCACCAACTACGAGCAGTACTTC,CASSPLVTNYEQYF
TRBV10-3,TRBJ1-1,-,-,TGTGCCATCAGTGAGTCGGGCGGGATTGTTGAAGCTTTCTTT,CAISESGGIVEAFF
TRBV7-9,TRBJ1-3,-,-,TGTGCCAGCAGCTCTCGGGGGGGTCCGGGAAACACCATATATTTT,CASSSRGGPGNTIYF
TRBV10-2,TRBJ2-3,-,-,TGCGCCAGCAGGGAGGTCGGGGAGCCCACAGATACGCAGTATTTT,CASREVGEPTDTQYF
TRBV6-5,TRBJ1-2,-,TRBD1,TGTGCCAGCAGTTACCGCCATTCCGGGACAGTATATGGCTACACCTTC,CASSYRHSGTVYGYTF
TRBV11-2,TRBJ2-3,-,-,TGTGCCAGCAGCCCAGGAGGAGGTAGCACAGATACGCAGTATTTT,CASSPGGGSTDTQYF
TRBV7-9,TRBJ1-2,-,-,TGTGCCAGCAGCTTAGCATACAGGGTGGGAGGCTACACCTTC,CASSLAYRVGGYTF
TRBV30,TRBJ1-4,-,-,TGTGCCTGGGCCAGGGAGATTAATGAAAAACTGTTTTTT,CAWAREINEKLFF
TRBV7-9,TRBJ2-6,-,-,TGTGCCAGCAGCTCCCTACGGGACGCACTCTCTGGGGCCAACGTCCTGACTTTC,CASSSLRDALSGANVLTF
TRBV7-9,TRBJ2-1,-,-,TGTGCCAGCAGCTTAGCGACAGTAAGCTCCTACAATGAGCAGTTCTTC,CASSLATVSSYNEQFF
TRBV4-1,TRBJ2-1,-,-,TGCGCCAGCAGCCTGGTAGCGAGTTTGAATGAGCAGTTCTTC,CASSLVASLNEQFF
TRBV19,TRBJ1-1,once,TRBD1,TGTGCCAGTAGTAGGGACAGGGGGAGTGAAGCTTTCTTT,CASSRDRGSEAFF
TRBV30,TRBJ1-3,-,-,TGTGCCTGGAGTACGAACTCTGGAAACACCATATATTTT,CAWSTNSGNTIYF
TRBV11-2,TRBJ2-1,once,-,TGTGCCAGCAGCTTACAGGATAGCTCCTACAATGAGCAGTTCTTC,CASSLQDSSYNEQFF
TRBV15,TRBJ1-2,-,TRBD1,TGTGCCACCAGCAGAGATCGGGCCGGGACAGGTTATGGCTACACCTTC,CATSRDRAGTGYGYTF
TRBV19,TRBJ1-1,-,-,TGTGCCAGTATCAAGGGGTCCACAAACACTGAAGCTTTCTTT,CASIKGSTNTEAFF
TRBV7-2,TRBJ1-2,-,-,TGTGCCAGCAGCTTAGACGGGGGTGAGGGCTACACCTTC,CASSLDGGEGYTF
TRBV6-7,TRBJ2-7,-,-,TGTGCCAGCAGTTACAGTGGGCAGCTAACCTACGAGCAGTACTTC,CASSYSGQLTYEQYF
TRBV28,TRBJ1-4,-,-,TGTGCCAGCAGTTTATGGGGTGAAAAACTGTTTTTT,CASSLWGEKLFF
TRBV10-3,TRBJ2-3,-,-,TGTGCCACCGAAGCCCAGGGCGGGAAGGCAGATACGCAGTATTTT,CATEAQGGKADTQYF
TRBV27,TRBJ1-2,-,-,TGTGCCAGCAGTTTAAAGTCAGGCAGGATCTATGGCTACACCTTC,CASSLKSGRIYGYTF
TRBV5-1,TRBJ2-7,-,-,TGCGCCAGCAGCGGGGGCGCTGGGCACTCCTACGAGCAGTACTTC,CASSGGAGHSYEQYF
TRBV11-2,TRBJ1-2,-,-,TGTGCCAGCAGCCGAGGACCTTATGGCTACACCTTC,CASSRGPYGYTF
TRBV2,TRBJ2-2,-,-,TGTGCCAGCAGGCCTAGCGAATGGGGGACCGGGGAGCTGTTTTTT,CASRPSEWGTGELFF
TRBV15,TRBJ1-5,-,-,TGTGCCACCAGAGGGGGGAATCAGCCCCAGCATTTT,CATRGGNQPQHF
TRBV5-4,TRBJ2-7,-,-,TGTGCCAGCAATGAGGGGGGGCCCTCCTCCTACGAGCAGTACTTC,CASNEGGPSSYEQYF
TRBV2,TRBJ1-2,-,-,TGTGCCAGCAGACTGGCAGGAGCCCTTAACTATGGCTACACCTTC,CASRLAGALNYGYTF
TRBV11-2,TRBJ2-3,-,-,TGTGCCAGCAGCCGACTCACTAGCACAGATACGCAGTATTTT,CASSRLTSTDTQYF
TRBV28,TRBJ1-1,few,TRBD1,TGTGCCAGCAGGGGGACAGGGGTTTTTGGTCGCACTGAAGCTTTCTTT,CASRGTGVFGRTEAFF
TRBV27,TRBJ1-5,few,TRBD1,TGTGCCAGCAGTTTGGCCAGGGGGGATCAGCCCCAGCATTTT,CASSLARGDQPQHF
TRBV11-2,TRBJ2-3,-,-,TGTGCCAGCAGCACCGACTCTAGCTACGGGGTTACAGATACGCAGTATTTT,CASSTDSSYGVTDTQYF
TRBV27,TRBJ1-1,-,TRBD1,TGTGCCAGCAGTTTTCAGGGGGTGAGTACTGAAGCTTTCTTT,CASSFQGVSTEAFF
TRBV30,TRBJ2-3,-,-,TGTGCCTGGAGTCCACCCACAGATACGCAGTATTTT,CAWSPPTDTQYF
TRBV5-1,TRBJ1-4,-,-,TGCGCCAGCAGCTTATCTCCCGTTGGGTCAACTAATGAAAAACTGTTTTTT,CASSLSPVGSTNEKLFF
TRBV28,TRBJ1-6,-,-,TGTGCCAGCAGCAGCCGGGACGCACCCCTCCACTTT,CASSSRDAPLHF
TRBV5-4,TRBJ2-5,-,TRBD1,TGTGCCAGCAGCCCGACAGGGCAAAAAGAGACCCAGTACTTC,CASSPTGQKETQYF
TRBV19,TRBJ2-1,-,-,TGTGCCAGTAGTATAGATCCAGGGGGGACCTACAATGAGCAGTTCTTC,CASSIDPGGTYNEQFF
TRBV5-1,TRBJ1-2,-,TRBD1,TGCGCCAGCAGCCCAGGGGGGGGGCCGTGGTATGGCTACACCTTC,CASSPGGGPWYGYTF
TRBV13,TRBJ2-5,-,TRBD2,TGTGCCAGCAGCCACGGGACTAGCGCCAAAGAGACCCAGTACTTC,CASSHGTSAKETQYF
TRBV11-3,TRBJ2-1,-,-,TGTGCCAGCAGCTCGAGCTGGGTGGGAGAGTCTCGCGATGAGCAGTTCTTC,CASSSSWVGESRDEQFF